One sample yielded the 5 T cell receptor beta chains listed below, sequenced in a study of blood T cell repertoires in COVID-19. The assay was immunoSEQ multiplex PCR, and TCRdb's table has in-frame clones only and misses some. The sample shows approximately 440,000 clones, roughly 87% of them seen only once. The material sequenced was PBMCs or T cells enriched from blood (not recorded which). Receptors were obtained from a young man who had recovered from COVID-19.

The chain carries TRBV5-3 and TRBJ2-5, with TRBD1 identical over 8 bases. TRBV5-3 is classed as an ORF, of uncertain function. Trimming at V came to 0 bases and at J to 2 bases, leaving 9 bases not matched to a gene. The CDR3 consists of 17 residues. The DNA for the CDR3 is TGTGCCAGAAGCTTGGGCCCCGGACAGGGCGGGCAAGAGACCCAGTACTTC. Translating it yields CARSLGPGQGGQETQYF.

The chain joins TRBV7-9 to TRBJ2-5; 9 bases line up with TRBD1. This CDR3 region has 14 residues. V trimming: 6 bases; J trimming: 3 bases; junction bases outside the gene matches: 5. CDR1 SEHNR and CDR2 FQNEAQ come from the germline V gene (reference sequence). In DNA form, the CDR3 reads TGTGCCAGCAGTTCCGACAGGGGGGAAGAGACCCAGTACTTC. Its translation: CASSSDRGEETQYF.

CDR3 nucleotides: TGTGCCAGCAGTTTCGGCGGGAGTTACTCCTCCTACAATGAGCAGTTCTTC. Encoded protein: CASSFGGSYSSYNEQFF. The rearrangement uses TRBV27 and TRBJ2-1; the match to TRBD2 covers 7 bases. V dropped 3 bases and J dropped 0; count of bases not matched to a gene: 8. The length of the CDR3 is 17 residues. The V gene's germline CDR1 is MNHEY and CDR2 SMNVEV (reference sequence).

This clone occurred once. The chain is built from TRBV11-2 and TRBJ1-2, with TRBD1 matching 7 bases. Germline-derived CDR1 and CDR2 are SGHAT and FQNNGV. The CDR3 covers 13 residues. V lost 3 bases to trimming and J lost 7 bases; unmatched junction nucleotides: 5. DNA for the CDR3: TGTGCCAGCAGCTTGACAGGGCTCTTTGGCTACACCTTC. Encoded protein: CASSLTGLFGYTF.

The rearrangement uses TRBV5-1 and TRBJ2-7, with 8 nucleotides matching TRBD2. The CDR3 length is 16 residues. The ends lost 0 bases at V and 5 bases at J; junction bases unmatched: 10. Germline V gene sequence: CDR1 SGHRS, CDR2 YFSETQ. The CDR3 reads CASSLGVAAGENEQYF. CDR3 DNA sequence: TGCGCCAGCAGCTTGGGGGTAGCAGCGGGAGAGAACGAGCAGTACTTC.